Listed below are T cell receptor beta chains from one sample, sequenced in a study of blood T cell repertoires in COVID-19. TCRdb's copy holds only in-frame clones and misses some; the assay was immunoSEQ multiplex PCR. The table has 200,000 to 250,000 clones, more than 80% seen once. Sequencing was performed on PBMCs or T cells enriched from blood (not recorded which). These receptors were collected from a woman in her thirties or forties with acute COVID-19. CDR3s include the opening cysteine and the closing phenylalanine or tryptophan. A D gene is named only where the DNA matches it firmly. Rows give clone size only sometimes, using once, few, many, or a class for an expanded clone.

>-|TRBV29-1|11|-|TRBJ1-1
TGCAGCCCTGAGGTGGGGGGAAGTGCTTTCTTT
CSPEVGGSAFF
>TRBD1|TRBV7-2|14|-|TRBJ1-2
TGTGCCAGCAGCTCAAGGCCGGGACAGGTGCTAGTAACCTTC
CASSSRPGQVLVTF
>-|TRBV6-6|16|few|TRBJ1-5
TGTGCCAGCAGTGGGCCCCGGGAGGGTAGCAATCAGCCCCAGCATTTT
CASSGPREGSNQPQHF
>TRBD2|TRBV4-2|16|-|TRBJ2-1
TGTGCCAGCAGCCCCGGGACTAGCGGGGGCTACAATGAGCAGTTCTTC
CASSPGTSGGYNEQFF
>-|TRBV6-6|16|-|TRBJ1-6
TGTGCCAGCAGGCCCCAAGGTGGGCCTGAGAATTCACCCCTCCACTTT
CASRPQGGPENSPLHF
>-|TRBV7-8|13|-|TRBJ1-2
TGTGCCAGCAGCTGGGGGCAGTTCTATGGCTACACCTTC
CASSWGQFYGYTF
>TRBD1|TRBV7-2|15|-|TRBJ1-5
TGTGCCAGCAGCCGGGACAGGGGCCACAATCAGCCCCAGCATTTT
CASSRDRGHNQPQHF
>TRBD2|TRBV7-2|18|once|TRBJ2-7
TGTGCCAGCAGCACCAACGGACTAGCGGGGGGTTATTCCTACGAGCAGTACTTC
CASSTNGLAGGYSYEQYF
>TRBD1|TRBV5-6|15|once|TRBJ2-7
TGTGCCAGCAGCCACCCAACAGGGGCTTCCTACGAGCAGTACTTC
CASSHPTGASYEQYF
>TRBD1|TRBV12-5|16|-|TRBJ1-3
TGTGCTAGTGGTTCCTCAGACAGGGTCGTCGGAAACACCATATATTTT
CASGSSDRVVGNTIYF
>-|TRBV10-3|14|-|TRBJ2-1
TGTGCCATCAGCCAAACTAGCCGCGGGAATGAGCAGTTCTTC
CAISQTSRGNEQFF
>-|TRBV18|13|-|TRBJ2-1
TGTGCCAGCTCACCCAACCAGGGAAATGAGCAGTTCTTC
CASSPNQGNEQFF
>TRBD1|TRBV10-3|14|-|TRBJ1-5
TGTGCCATCAGTGAGCGACAGGGAGATCAGCCCCAGCATTTT
CAISERQGDQPQHF